This T cell receptor (beta chain) was recorded in a study of technical replicates of blood from a few donors. The data were produced by immunoSEQ multiplex PCR, yet TCRdb's version contains in-frame clones alone and is incomplete. In the table there are approximately 79,000 clones, about 91% of which are singletons. V shed 8 bases and J shed 4 bases, with 15 bases lying between them. CDR1 is MGHDK and CDR2 is SYGVNS in the germline V gene. The CDR3 extends over 13 amino acids. The chain links TRBV25-1 to TRBJ2-7; D possibly corresponds to TRBD2 (5 bases). Sequenced material: T cells isolated from PBMCs. This TCR was recovered from a human donor in good health. The CDR3: CASEGRGPYEQYF. Here the CDR3 DNA reads TGTGCCAGCGAGGGCCGGGGTCCGTACGAGCAGTACTTC.